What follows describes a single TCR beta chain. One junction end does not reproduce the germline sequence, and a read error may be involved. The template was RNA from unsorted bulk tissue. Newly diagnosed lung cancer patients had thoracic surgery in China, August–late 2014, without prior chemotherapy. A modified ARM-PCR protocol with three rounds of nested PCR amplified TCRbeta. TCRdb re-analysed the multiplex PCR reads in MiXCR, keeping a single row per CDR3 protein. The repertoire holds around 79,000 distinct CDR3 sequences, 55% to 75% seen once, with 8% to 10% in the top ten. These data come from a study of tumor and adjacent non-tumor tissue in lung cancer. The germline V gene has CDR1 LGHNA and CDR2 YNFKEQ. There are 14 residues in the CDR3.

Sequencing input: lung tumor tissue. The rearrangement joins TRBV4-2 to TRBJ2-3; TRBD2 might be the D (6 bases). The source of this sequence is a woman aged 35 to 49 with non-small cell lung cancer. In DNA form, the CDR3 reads TGTGTCAGCAGCACCTCTAGCGCTACGGATACGCAGTATTTT. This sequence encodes CVSSTSSATDTQYF.